The text below deals with one T cell receptor (beta chain). Trimming removed 0 bases from V and 7 bases from J, with 25 bases in between. The CDR3 runs 18 residues. The germline CDR1 and CDR2 sequences are SGDLS and YYNGEE. This sample stems from a study of blood T cell repertoires in COVID-19. Study-wide context: Nucleic acid was either cDNA or gDNA, and it came from T cells, B-cell-depleted T cells, or PBMCs.

The protocol was immunoSEQ multiplex PCR, while the TCRdb copy is restricted to in-frame clones and leaves out a portion. The sample lists some 280,000 clones, 86% occurring once. The sequencing input was peripheral blood. This clonotype was sampled from a woman between 25 and 40 years old with active or convalescent COVID-19. This chain connects TRBV9 to TRBJ1-1; D possibly corresponds to TRBD1 (5 bases). Written as DNA, the CDR3 is TGTGCCAGCAGCGTAGCTACGCCGACAGAAGCAACCCGGAGTGAAGCTTTCTTT. It encodes CASSVATPTEATRSEAFF.